This T cell receptor (beta chain) originates from a study of cytomegalovirus exposure and HLA in healthy donors. Study conclusions and caveats: The authors excluded some V segments, including TRBV6-2 and TRBV6-3, as indistinguishable. High specificity and sensitivity for cytomegalovirus status were reported for the classifier. Researchers reported in a later analysis that a missense DCLRE1C variant was tied to TCR beta V- and J-gene trimming.

Details on this clone: Its antigen is unknown.

CDR3 length: 18 amino acids. Germline V lookup: CDR1 SNHLY, CDR2 FYNNEI. J lost 3 bases, V lost 6 bases, and 15 bases had no gene match. The PCR was carried out with 60 Vbeta primers and 13 Jbeta primers. Libraries were prepared by immunoSEQ multiplex PCR; TCRdb keeps only in-frame clonotypes and omits some of them. The sample yields under 200,000 clones, more than 65% seen once. The sample taken for sequencing was PBMCs. V and J are TRBV2 and TRBJ2-4, with 9 bases that match TRBD2. The clonotype was recovered from a woman aged 25 to 39 in good health and CMV-seronegative. The CDR3 nucleotides read TGTGCCAGCAGGAGGACTAGCGTAAGGGATTCCGGCAAAAACATTCAGTACTTC. It codes for CASRRTSVRDSGKNIQYF.